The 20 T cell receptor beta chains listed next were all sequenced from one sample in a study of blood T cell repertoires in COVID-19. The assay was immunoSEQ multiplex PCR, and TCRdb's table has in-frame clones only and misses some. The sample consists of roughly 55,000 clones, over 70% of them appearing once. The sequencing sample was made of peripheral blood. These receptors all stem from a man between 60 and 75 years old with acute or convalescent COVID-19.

The CDR3 loop reads CASSPTGPGAFSGNTIYF. In nucleotides, the CDR3 is TGTGCCAGCTCACCCACCGGGCCAGGGGCTTTCTCTGGAAACACCATATATTTT. J is TRBJ1-3 and V is TRBV18; D is perhaps TRBD1 (6 bases). CDR1 is KGHSH and CDR2 is LQKENI in the germline V gene. CDR3 length: 18 residues. Deletions cut 3 bases from V and 0 bases from J, with 18 bases between.

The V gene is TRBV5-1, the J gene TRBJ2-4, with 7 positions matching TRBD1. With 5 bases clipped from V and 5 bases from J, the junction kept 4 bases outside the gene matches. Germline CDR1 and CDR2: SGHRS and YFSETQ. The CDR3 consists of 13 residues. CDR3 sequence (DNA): TGCGCCAGCAGTACAGGGGTTGAAAACATTCAGTACTTC. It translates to CASSTGVENIQYF.

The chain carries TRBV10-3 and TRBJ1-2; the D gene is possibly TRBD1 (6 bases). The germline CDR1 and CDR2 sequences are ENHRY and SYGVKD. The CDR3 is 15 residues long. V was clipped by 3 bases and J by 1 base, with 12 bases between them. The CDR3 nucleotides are TGTGCCATCAGTGATCAGGGAGGGGGTAACTATGGCTACACCTTC. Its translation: CAISDQGGGNYGYTF.

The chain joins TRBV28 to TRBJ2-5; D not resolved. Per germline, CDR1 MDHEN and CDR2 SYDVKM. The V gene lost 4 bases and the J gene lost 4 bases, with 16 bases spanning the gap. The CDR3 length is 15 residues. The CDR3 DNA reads TGTGCCAGCAGTTCTACAAAGGCGGATATAGAGACCCAGTACTTC. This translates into CASSSTKADIETQYF.

The CDR3 DNA sequence: TGTGCCAGCAGTTTGGGGACAGGGAGGCAGTTCTTC. The encoded protein is CASSLGTGRQFF. The rearrangement links TRBV12-3 or TRBV12-4 to TRBJ2-1; 9 positions match TRBD1. Germline trimming cut 3 bases from V and 12 bases from J; bases unmatched to any gene: 3. This CDR3 has 12 amino acids.

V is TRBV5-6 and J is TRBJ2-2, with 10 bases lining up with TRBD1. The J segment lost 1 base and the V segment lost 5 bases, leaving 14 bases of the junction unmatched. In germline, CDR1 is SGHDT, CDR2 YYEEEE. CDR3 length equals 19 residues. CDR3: CASSMPGQGKSKNTGELFF. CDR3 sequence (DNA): TGTGCCAGCAGTATGCCGGGACAGGGGAAAAGTAAGAACACCGGGGAGCTGTTTTTT.

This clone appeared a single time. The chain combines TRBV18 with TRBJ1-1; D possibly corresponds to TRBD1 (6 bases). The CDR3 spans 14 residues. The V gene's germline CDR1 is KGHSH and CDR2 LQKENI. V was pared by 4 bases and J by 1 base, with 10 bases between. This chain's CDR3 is CASSLEQGNTEAFF. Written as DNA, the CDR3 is TGTGCCAGCTCACTAGAACAGGGGAACACTGAAGCTTTCTTT.

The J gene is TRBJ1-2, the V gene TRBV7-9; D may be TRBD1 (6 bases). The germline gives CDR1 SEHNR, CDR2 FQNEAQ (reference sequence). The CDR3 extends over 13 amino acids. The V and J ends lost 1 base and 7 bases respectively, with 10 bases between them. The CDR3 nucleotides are TGTGCCAGCAGCTTAGAAGCGGGGGCTGGCTACACCTTC. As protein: CASSLEAGAGYTF.

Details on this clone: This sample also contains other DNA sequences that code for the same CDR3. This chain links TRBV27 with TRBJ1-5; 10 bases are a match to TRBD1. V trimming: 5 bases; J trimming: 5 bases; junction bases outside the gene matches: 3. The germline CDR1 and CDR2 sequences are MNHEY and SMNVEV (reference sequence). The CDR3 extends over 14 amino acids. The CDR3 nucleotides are TGTGCCAGCAGTCTGGGGACAGGGGATCAGCCCCAGCATTTT. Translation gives CASSLGTGDQPQHF.

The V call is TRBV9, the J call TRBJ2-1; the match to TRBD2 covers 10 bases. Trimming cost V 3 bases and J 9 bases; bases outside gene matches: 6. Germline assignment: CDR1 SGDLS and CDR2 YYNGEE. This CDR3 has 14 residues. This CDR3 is CASSEAGGPGEQFF. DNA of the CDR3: TGTGCCAGCAGCGAAGCGGGGGGGCCGGGTGAGCAGTTCTTC.

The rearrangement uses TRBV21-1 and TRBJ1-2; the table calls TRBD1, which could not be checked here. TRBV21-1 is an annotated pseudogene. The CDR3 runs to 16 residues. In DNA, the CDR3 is TGTGCCAGCAGCATCACATCCGGGACAGGGGTAGAAGGCTACACCTTC. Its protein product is CASSITSGTGVEGYTF.

CDR3 loop: CASSITWQGVDTGELFF. The CDR3, as DNA: TGTGCCAGTAGTATTACTTGGCAGGGGGTGGACACCGGGGAGCTGTTTTTT. The gene calls are TRBV19 and TRBJ2-2; 7 bases align to TRBD1. Trimming cost V 3 bases and J 3 bases; bases outside gene matches: 10. The CDR3 loop spans 17 amino acids. The germline V gene has CDR1 LNHDA and CDR2 SQIVND (reference sequence).

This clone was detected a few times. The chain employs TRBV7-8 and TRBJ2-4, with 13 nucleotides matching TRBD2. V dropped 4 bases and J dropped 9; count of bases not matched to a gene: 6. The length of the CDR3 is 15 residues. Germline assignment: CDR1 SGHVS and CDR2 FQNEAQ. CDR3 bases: TGTGCCAGCAGCTACGGACTAGCGGGGGAAAGCATTCAGTACTTC. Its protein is CASSYGLAGESIQYF.

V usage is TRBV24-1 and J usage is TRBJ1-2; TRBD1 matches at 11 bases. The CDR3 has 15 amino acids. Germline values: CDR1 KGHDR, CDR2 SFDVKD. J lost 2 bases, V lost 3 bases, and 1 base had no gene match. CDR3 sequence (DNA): TGTGCCACCAGTGATCGGACAGGGGGCAACTATGGCTACACCTTC. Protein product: CATSDRTGGNYGYTF.

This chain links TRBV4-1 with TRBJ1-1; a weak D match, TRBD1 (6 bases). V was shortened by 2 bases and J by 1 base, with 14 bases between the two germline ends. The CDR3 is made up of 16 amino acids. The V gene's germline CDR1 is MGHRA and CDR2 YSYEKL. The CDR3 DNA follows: TGCGCCAGCAGCCAAAGGGGGGGATTGGGGAACACTGAAGCTTTCTTT. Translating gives CASSQRGGLGNTEAFF.

This CDR3 reads CATSRDLNREHGYTF. The CDR3, as DNA: TGTGCCACCAGCAGAGATCTCAACAGGGAGCATGGCTACACCTTC. The chain couples TRBV15 to TRBJ1-2; possible D gene TRBD1, 6 bases. The germline V gene has CDR1 LNHNV and CDR2 YYDKDF (reference sequence). This CDR3 has 15 amino acids. V was pared by 0 bases and J by 6 bases, with 14 bases between.

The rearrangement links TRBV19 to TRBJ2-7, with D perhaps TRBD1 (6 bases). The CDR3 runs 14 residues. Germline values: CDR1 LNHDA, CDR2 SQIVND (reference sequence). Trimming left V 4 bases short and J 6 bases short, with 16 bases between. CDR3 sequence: CASSNSPGASEQYF. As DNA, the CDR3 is TGTGCCAGTAGTAACAGTCCAGGGGCGAGCGAGCAGTACTTC.

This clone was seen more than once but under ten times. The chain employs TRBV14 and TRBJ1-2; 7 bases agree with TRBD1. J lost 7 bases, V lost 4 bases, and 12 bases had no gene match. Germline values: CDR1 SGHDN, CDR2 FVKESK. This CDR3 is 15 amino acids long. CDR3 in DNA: TGTGCCAGCAGCCGGGCGACAGGGAGTAGGAGTGGCTACACCTTC. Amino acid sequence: CASSRATGSRSGYTF.

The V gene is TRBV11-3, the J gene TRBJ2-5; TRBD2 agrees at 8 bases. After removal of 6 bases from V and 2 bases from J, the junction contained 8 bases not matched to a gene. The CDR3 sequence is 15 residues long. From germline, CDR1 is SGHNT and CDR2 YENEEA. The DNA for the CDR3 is TGTGCCAGCAGTCCCACGAGCGGGGGACAAGAGACCCAGTACTTC. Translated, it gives CASSPTSGGQETQYF.

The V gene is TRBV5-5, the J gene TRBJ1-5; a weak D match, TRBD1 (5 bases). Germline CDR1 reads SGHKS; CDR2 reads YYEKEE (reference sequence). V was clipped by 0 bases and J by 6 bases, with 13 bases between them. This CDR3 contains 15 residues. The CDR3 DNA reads TGTGCCAGCAGCTTGGTTCACAGTCAGGGTCAGCCCCAGCATTTT. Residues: CASSLVHSQGQPQHF.